Below are 24 T cell receptor beta chains sequenced from a single sample in a study of cytomegalovirus exposure and HLA in healthy donors listed by TCRdb under 2017. The protocol used for the library was the immunoSEQ multiplex PCR assay. For the multiplex PCR, a mixture combining 60 forward primers for TCR Vbeta segments and 13 reverse primers for TCR Jbeta segments was used. TCRdb re-hosts the immuneACCESS table, in-frame sequences only. Its copies lack some clones; in the studies checked, an unresolved V gene accounts for under half of them, and the cause for the rest is not known. The sample table holds about 240,000 clones, of which around 80% were seen once. Around 5.7% of the sample rests with the top ten. The sample consisted of PBMCs. These TCRs come from a middle-aged woman in good health and CMV-seropositive.

The CDR3, as DNA: TGTGCCAGCAGCGTCGACCGGGACAGGGGAAACGAGCAGTACTTC. Residues: CASSVDRDRGNEQYF. V usage is TRBV9 and J usage is TRBJ2-7; TRBD1 matches 10 bases. V shed 2 bases and J 5 bases; nucleotides not matched to a gene: 7. Germline assignment: CDR1 SGDLS and CDR2 YYNGEE. This CDR3 region has 15 residues. Drawing the rest from reference TRBV9 and TRBJ2-7, the complete variable domain is DSGVTQTPKHLITATGQRVTLRCSPRSGDLSVYWYQQSLDQGLQFLIQYYNGEERAKGNILERFSAQQFPDLHSELNLSSLELGDSALYFCASSVDRDRGNEQYFGPGTRLTVT.

This clone has just one count. The CDR3 DNA is TGTGCCTGGAGTCTTAGATATTACCTCGAACCTAGCACAGATACGCAGTATTTT. Amino acids: CAWSLRYYLEPSTDTQYF. The chain combines TRBV30 with TRBJ2-3; unclear D gene. CDR1 is GTSNPN, CDR2 SVGIG, per germline (reference sequence). CDR3 size: 18 residues. The V end was cut by 2 bases, the J end by 0 bases, with 21 bases between.

The genes are TRBV2 and TRBJ1-1, with D tentatively TRBD1 (6 bases). The germline V and J ends were trimmed by 7 bases and 0 bases, with 18 bases remaining between them. This CDR3 region has 16 residues. The V gene's germline CDR1 is SNHLY and CDR2 FYNNEI. Here the CDR3 DNA reads TGTGCCAGCACTCGCATCACAGGGCGTATGAACACTGAAGCTTTCTTT. This translates into CASTRITGRMNTEAFF.

Worth noting for this clone: Relative to the germline gene, one junction end is altered; a read error may explain this. This same CDR3 is encoded by further DNA sequences in the sample. V is TRBV30 and J is TRBJ1-6; no clear D gene. Germline loops: CDR1 GTSNPN, CDR2 SVGIG (reference sequence). The length of the CDR3 is 17 residues. The CDR3 DNA sequence: TGTGCCTGGAGTGTAGAGCCTGGAGTTCATTATAATTCCCCCCTCCACTTT. Translating it yields CAWSVEPGVHYNSPLHF.

The chain carries TRBV18 and TRBJ1-2; TRBD1 is a possible D gene (5 bases). V was trimmed by 3 bases and J by 5 bases, leaving 13 bases between them. CDR3 size: 14 residues. Germline V gene lookup returns CDR1 KGHSH and CDR2 LQKENI. The CDR3 sequence: CASSPMRGEYGYTF. The CDR3 DNA follows: TGTGCCAGCTCACCGATGCGGGGGGAGTATGGCTACACCTTC.

In this sample, this clone turned up a few times. The V and J genes are TRBV7-9 and TRBJ2-7; possible D gene TRBD2, 5 bases. CDR1 and CDR2 from the germline V gene are SEHNR and FQNEAQ (reference sequence). V was clipped by 3 bases and J by 6 bases, with 15 bases between them. This CDR3 is 14 amino acids long. CDR3 nucleotide sequence: TGTGCCAGCAGCTTCGGGAAGGGAATCTCCGAGCAGTACTTC. Protein sequence: CASSFGKGISEQYF.

V and J are TRBV6-4 and TRBJ1-1; 9 nucleotides agree with TRBD1. Germline loops: CDR1 MRHNA, CDR2 SNTAGT. CDR3 length: 13 residues. Trimming at V came to 4 bases and at J to 10 bases, leaving 7 bases not matched to a gene. The CDR3, as DNA: TGTGCCAGCAGTGCACCCGGGACAGGGAGAGCTTTCTTT. Translation: CASSAPGTGRAFF.

The genes are TRBV4-1 and TRBJ2-1; a possible D gene is TRBD2 (5 bases). Germline V lookup: CDR1 MGHRA, CDR2 YSYEKL. V was pared by 1 base and J by 8 bases, with 15 bases between. CDR3 length: 15 amino acids. CDR3: CASSQVIILGHEQFF. CDR3 sequence (DNA): TGCGCCAGCAGCCAAGTAATCATACTAGGGCATGAGCAGTTCTTC.

The chain couples TRBV7-9 to TRBJ2-5, with 12 positions matching TRBD2. Trimming removed 5 bases from V and 4 bases from J; junction bases left unmatched: 11. This CDR3 has 17 residues. CDR1 is SEHNR and CDR2 is FQNEAQ in the germline V gene (reference sequence). The CDR3, as DNA: TGTGCCAGCAGCCCGGGACTAGCGGGCCTGCTGGGAGAGACCCAGTACTTC. Protein sequence: CASSPGLAGLLGETQYF.

The gene calls are TRBV5-1 and TRBJ1-3, with 9 positions matching TRBD1. Germline V CDR1 and CDR2: SGHRS, YFSETQ. This CDR3 is built from 15 residues. J was trimmed by 3 bases and V by 4 bases; bases with no gene match: 5. CDR3 residues: CASSTGTGFGNTIYF. In DNA form, the CDR3 reads TGCGCCAGCAGCACCGGGACAGGGTTTGGAAACACCATATATTTT.

This sequence joins TRBV27 and TRBJ2-7; TRBD2 agrees at 11 bases. This CDR3 comprises 14 residues. CDR1 and CDR2 from the germline V gene are MNHEY and SMNVEV (reference sequence). The J segment lost 1 base and the V segment lost 9 bases, leaving 5 bases of the junction unmatched. CDR3 amino acids: CASMPSGRSYEQYF. The DNA of the CDR3 is TGTGCCAGTATGCCTAGCGGGAGGTCCTACGAGCAGTACTTC.

As concerns this clone: The same CDR3 also results from other DNA sequences found in this sample. The chain uses TRBV5-1 and TRBJ1-2; D remains unclear. CDR3 length equals 14 residues. The V gene's germline CDR1 is SGHRS and CDR2 YFSETQ. V was trimmed by 0 bases and J by 2 bases, leaving 8 bases between them. The CDR3 sequence: CASSLDSGNYGYTF. The DNA for the CDR3 is TGCGCCAGCAGCTTGGATTCGGGGAACTATGGCTACACCTTC.

V is TRBV6-1 and J is TRBJ1-2, with TRBD1 matching 11 bases. The germline V gene encodes CDR1 MNHNS and CDR2 SASEGT. V shed 5 bases and J 7 bases; nucleotides not matched to a gene: 6. The CDR3 covers 14 residues. Here the CDR3 reads CASSSGQGAVGYTF. CDR3 DNA sequence: TGTGCCAGCAGTTCTGGACAGGGGGCTGTTGGCTACACCTTC.

The chain employs TRBV10-3 and TRBJ1-1; the match to TRBD1 covers 7 bases. V trimming: 3 bases; J trimming: 5 bases; junction bases outside the gene matches: 6. Per germline, CDR1 ENHRY and CDR2 SYGVKD. The CDR3 sequence is 14 residues long. DNA of the CDR3: TGTGCCATCAGTGACCCTACAGGGGTTACTGAAGCTTTCTTT. As protein: CAISDPTGVTEAFF.

This chain uses TRBV5-8 with TRBJ1-2; TRBD1 is a possible D gene (5 bases). CDR3 length equals 12 residues. Trimming cost V 0 bases and J 8 bases, with 8 bases left between them. The germline V gene has CDR1 SGHTS and CDR2 YDEGEE. CDR3 amino acids: CASSLVGGGYTF. DNA for the CDR3: TGTGCCAGCAGCTTGGTTGGGGGGGGCTACACCTTC.

The sample holds one count of this clone. The chain uses TRBV27 and TRBJ1-4; 9 positions match TRBD1. The germline V gene has CDR1 MNHEY and CDR2 SMNVEV (reference sequence). The CDR3 length is 15 residues. V gave up 6 bases and J gave up 5 bases; unmatched junction bases: 7. In nucleotides, the CDR3 is TGTGCCAGCAGATACGGACAGGGGAAAAATGAAAAACTGTTTTTT. Translated: CASRYGQGKNEKLFF.

The chain has TRBV18 and TRBJ1-1; 8 nucleotides line up with TRBD1. V shed 3 bases and J 1 base; nucleotides not matched to a gene: 7. Looked up from germline, CDR1 is KGHSH and CDR2 is LQKENI. The CDR3 runs to 16 residues. CDR3 in DNA: TGTGCCAGCTCACCCCGGACAGGGAAACGGAACACTGAAGCTTTCTTT. Translation gives CASSPRTGKRNTEAFF.

This clone was counted a single time. J is TRBJ2-3 and V is TRBV10-3; TRBD2 matches 11 bases. The J segment lost 5 bases and the V segment lost 0 bases, leaving 16 bases of the junction unmatched. The germline gives CDR1 ENHRY, CDR2 SYGVKD. The CDR3 loop spans 20 amino acids. DNA of the CDR3: TGTGCCATCAGTGAGTCGTGGCTAGCGGGGGGCCCTGGAGTTCTAGATACGCAGTATTTT. Encoded protein: CAISESWLAGGPGVLDTQYF.

The chain employs TRBV9 and TRBJ1-1; D ambiguous. CDR3 size: 12 residues. The V gene's germline CDR1 is SGDLS and CDR2 YYNGEE. Trimming removed 0 bases at V and 11 bases at J, with 11 bases between. CDR3 nucleotide sequence: TGTGCCAGCAGCGTAGGAGGGTCGGTGGCTTTCTTT. Its translation: CASSVGGSVAFF.

For the CDR3, the DNA is TGTGCCAGCAGCTCGGGACTAGCGGGAGGAAGGAGCTCCTACGAGCAGTACTTC. Translating gives CASSSGLAGGRSSYEQYF. The V call is TRBV7-9, the J call TRBJ2-7, with 15 bases aligning to TRBD2. This CDR3 comprises 18 residues. CDR1 is SEHNR and CDR2 is FQNEAQ in the germline V gene (reference sequence). The junction had 7 bases not matched to a gene; V was cut back by 4 bases and J by 0 bases.

The rearrangement links TRBV6-1 to TRBJ2-5; no clear D gene. The length of the CDR3 is 12 residues. Germline values: CDR1 MNHNS, CDR2 SASEGT. Deletions cut 8 bases from V and 1 base from J, with 8 bases between. In DNA form, the CDR3 reads TGTGCCAGCGGGCCCTTCCAAGAGACCCAGTACTTC. Its protein is CASGPFQETQYF.

The chain combines TRBV11-3 with TRBJ2-3; 7 bases agree with TRBD2. The CDR3 loop spans 16 amino acids. V lost 5 bases, J lost 3 bases, and 11 bases stayed unmatched. Germline V gene sequence: CDR1 SGHNT, CDR2 YENEEA. Here the CDR3 reads CASSPGWSGITDTQYF. CDR3 sequence (DNA): TGTGCCAGCAGCCCCGGTTGGAGCGGGATTACAGATACGCAGTATTTT.

This clone is a singleton in its sample. The gene calls are TRBV7-9 and TRBJ1-1; D gene uncertain. The CDR3 runs 16 residues. The V end was cut by 5 bases, the J end by 0 bases, with 16 bases between. The V gene's germline CDR1 is SEHNR and CDR2 FQNEAQ (reference sequence). CDR3 bases: TGTGCCAGCAGCCCTGGCGCAGGACTTATGAACACTGAAGCTTTCTTT. It translates to CASSPGAGLMNTEAFF. Filled out from reference TRBV7-9 and TRBJ1-1, the complete variable domain reads DTGVSQNPRHKITKRGQNVTFRCDPISEHNRLYWYRQTLGQGPEFLTYFQNEAQLEKSRLLSDRFSAERPKGSFSTLEIQRTEQGDSAMYLCASSPGAGLMNTEAFFGQGTRLTVV.

The chain has TRBV27 and TRBJ1-2; TRBD1 matches at 9 bases. The V gene's germline CDR1 is MNHEY and CDR2 SMNVEV (reference sequence). V shed 7 bases and J 6 bases; nucleotides not matched to a gene: 3. This CDR3 is built from 12 residues. The CDR3 DNA is TGTGCCAGCAAAACAGGGGGCCATGGCTACACCTTC. Translating gives CASKTGGHGYTF.